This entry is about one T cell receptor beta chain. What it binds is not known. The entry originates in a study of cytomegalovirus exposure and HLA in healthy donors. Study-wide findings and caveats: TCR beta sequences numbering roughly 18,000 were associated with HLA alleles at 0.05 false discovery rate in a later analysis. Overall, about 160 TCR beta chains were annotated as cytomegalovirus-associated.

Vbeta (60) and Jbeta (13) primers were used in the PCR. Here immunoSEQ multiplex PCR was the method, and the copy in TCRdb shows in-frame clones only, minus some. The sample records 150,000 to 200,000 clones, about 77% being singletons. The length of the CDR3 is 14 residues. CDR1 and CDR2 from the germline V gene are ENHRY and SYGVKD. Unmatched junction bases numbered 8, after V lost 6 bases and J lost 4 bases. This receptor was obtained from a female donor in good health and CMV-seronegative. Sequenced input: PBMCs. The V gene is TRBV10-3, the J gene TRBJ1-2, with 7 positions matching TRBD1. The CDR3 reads CAIRETGSGYGYTF. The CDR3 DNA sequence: TGTGCCATCAGAGAGACAGGGTCGGGCTATGGCTACACCTTC.